These 24 T cell receptor beta chains came from one sample sequenced in a study of blood T cell repertoires in COVID-19. Produced via immunoSEQ multiplex PCR; TCRdb's table is partial and in-frame only. The sample carries more than 250,000 clones, nearly 90% recorded once. Sequenced: PBMCs or T cells enriched from blood (not recorded which). The receptor source for this set is a woman under 30 with acute COVID-19.

A note on this clone: Other DNA sequences within the sample encode an identical CDR3. This CDR3 reads CASSYSIGVTEAFF. The CDR3 nucleotides read TGTGCCAGCAGTTACTCGATAGGGGTGACTGAAGCTTTCTTT. This chain uses TRBV6-5 with TRBJ1-1; possibly TRBD1 for D (5 bases). Deletions cut 0 bases from V and 5 bases from J, with 10 bases between. In germline, CDR1 is MNHEY, CDR2 SVGAGI. The CDR3 sequence is 14 residues long.

The chain recombines TRBV30 with TRBJ2-1, with 8 positions matching TRBD2. This CDR3 contains 16 residues. V was clipped by 0 bases and J by 1 base; unmatched bases: 5. Germline V lookup: CDR1 GTSNPN, CDR2 SVGIG (reference sequence). CDR3 sequence (DNA): TGTGCCTGGAGTGTATGGAGCGGGGGATCCTACAATGAGCAGTTCTTC. Protein sequence: CAWSVWSGGSYNEQFF. Using reference TRBV30 and TRBJ2-1 for the parts outside the CDR3, the full variable domain is SQTIHQWPATLVQPVGSPLSLECTVEGTSNPNLYWYRQAAGRGLQLLFYSVGIGQISSEVPQNLSASRPQDRQFILSSKKLLLSDSGFYLCAWSVWSGGSYNEQFFGPGTRLTVL.

This clone was detected only a few times. The chain has TRBV12-3 or TRBV12-4 and TRBJ2-2; the D is unclear. Trimming took 3 bases from V and 4 from J, leaving 6 bases between them. The CDR3 is made up of 13 amino acids. CDR3: CASSFRVTGELFF. The CDR3 DNA follows: TGTGCCAGCAGTTTTCGAGTCACCGGGGAGCTGTTTTTT.

V and J are TRBV3-1 (or the pseudogene TRBV3-2) and TRBJ1-2; TRBD1 matches 9 bases. CDR3 length: 17 residues. Trimming removed 4 bases from V and 7 bases from J; junction bases left unmatched: 16. The germline V gene has CDR1 LGHDT and CDR2 YNNKEL (reference sequence). CDR3 DNA sequence: TGTGCCAGCAGCCCCAGGGACAGGGCGGGTTCGGACGGTGGCTACACCTTC. It codes for CASSPRDRAGSDGGYTF.

The chain couples TRBV28 to TRBJ1-2; 7 bases match TRBD1. V shed 3 bases, J shed 5 bases, and the junction held 6 bases outside the gene matches. The CDR3 contains 14 residues. Germline V gene sequence: CDR1 MDHEN, CDR2 SYDVKM. The CDR3 protein is CASSFPGTAYGYTF. The CDR3 region has the DNA TGTGCCAGCAGTTTTCCCGGGACAGCATATGGCTACACCTTC.

The genes are TRBV27 and TRBJ1-2, with 9 bases aligning to TRBD1. CDR1 and CDR2 (germline): MNHEY, SMNVEV (reference sequence). The ends lost 2 bases at V and 8 bases at J; junction bases unmatched: 3. The CDR3 is 13 amino acids. The CDR3 coding sequence is TGTGCCAGCAGTTTAGGGACAGGGCTCGGCTACACCTTC. Translated, it gives CASSLGTGLGYTF.

J is TRBJ2-2 and V is TRBV10-3; TRBD2 is a possible D gene (5 bases). V was clipped by 11 bases and J by 5 bases, with 18 bases between them. The CDR3 spans 14 residues. Per the germline V gene, CDR1 is ENHRY and CDR2 is SYGVKD. The CDR3 DNA follows: TGTGCCGCCCTTGGGAGTGGGTTAACCGGGGAGCTGTTTTTT. This gives the protein CAALGSGLTGELFF.

This clone was seen a few times. This chain connects TRBV12-3 or TRBV12-4 to TRBJ2-2; the D is unclear. The CDR3 spans 12 residues. Trimming removed 8 bases from V and 6 bases from J, with 10 bases in between. The DNA for the CDR3 is TGTGCCAGCCCCGCCCCAGCCGGGGAGCTGTTTTTT. It codes for CASPAPAGELFF.

This rearrangement joins TRBV6-5 to TRBJ2-7; perhaps TRBD1 as D (6 bases). Trimming left V 2 bases short and J 2 bases short, with 10 bases between. The CDR3 consists of 14 residues. Germline V CDR1 and CDR2: MNHEY, SVGAGI. CDR3 in DNA: TGTGCCAGCAGTTACGAGTACAGGGCCTACGAGCAGTACTTC. Protein sequence: CASSYEYRAYEQYF.

V is TRBV5-1 and J is TRBJ1-3; tentatively, D is TRBD1 (6 bases). The CDR3 runs to 16 residues. Per germline, CDR1 SGHRS and CDR2 YFSETQ. V was shortened by 4 bases and J by 1 base, with 15 bases between the two germline ends. The CDR3, as DNA: TGCGCCAGCAGCCAGGACAGCCAGACTTCTGGAAACACCATATATTTT. This codes for CASSQDSQTSGNTIYF.

The V gene is TRBV27, the J gene TRBJ1-2, with a tentative D call TRBD1 (5 bases). V shed 5 bases and J shed 1 base, with 11 bases lying between them. Germline lookup yields CDR1 MNHEY and CDR2 SMNVEV (reference sequence). This CDR3 contains 14 residues. The CDR3 coding sequence is TGTGCCAGCAGTAATCAGGGAGGTAACTATGGCTACACCTTC. It specifies CASSNQGGNYGYTF.

The rearrangement joins TRBV11-2 to TRBJ2-3; 7 bases fit TRBD1. CDR1 SGHAT and CDR2 FQNNGV come from the germline V gene. V shed 6 bases, J shed 0 bases, and the junction held 9 bases outside the gene matches. The CDR3 consists of 16 residues. Here the CDR3 DNA reads TGTGCCAGCAGTTACGGCACAGGGGCCAGCACAGATACGCAGTATTTT. This translates into CASSYGTGASTDTQYF.

The chain employs TRBV29-1 and TRBJ2-1; no clear D gene. Trimming shortened V by 4 bases and J by 7 bases, and 8 bases separated the two germline ends. The CDR3 consists of 11 residues. The germline V gene has CDR1 SQVTM and CDR2 ANQGSEA. The DNA for the CDR3 is TGCAGCGTTGGAACTCGGAATGAGCAGTTCTTC. This gives the protein CSVGTRNEQFF.

This clone was picked up a small number of times. The V gene is TRBV28, the J gene TRBJ2-2; TRBD2 agrees at 13 bases. The CDR3 loop spans 17 amino acids. J was trimmed by 6 bases and V by 0 bases; bases with no gene match: 4. Germline lookup yields CDR1 MDHEN and CDR2 SYDVKM. The CDR3 sequence is CASSLWELAGGPGELFF. The DNA for the CDR3 is TGTGCCAGCAGTTTATGGGAACTAGCGGGAGGGCCCGGGGAGCTGTTTTTT.

This rearrangement joins TRBV5-1 to TRBJ1-1; 8 positions match TRBD1. Germline V gives CDR1 SGHRS, CDR2 YFSETQ. The trim removed 0 bases at V and 7 bases at J, leaving 5 bases unmatched. The CDR3 is made up of 14 amino acids. CDR3: CASSLGTGPIEAFF. For the CDR3, the DNA is TGCGCCAGCAGCTTGGGGACAGGGCCGATTGAAGCTTTCTTT.

V and J are TRBV28 and TRBJ2-7, with 8 bases fitting TRBD1. Germline V gene sequence: CDR1 MDHEN, CDR2 SYDVKM. The length of the CDR3 is 14 residues. The V and J ends lost 7 bases and 4 bases, in that order; junction bases with no gene match: 9. The CDR3 spells CASTSPGTGYEQYF. CDR3 coding DNA: TGTGCCAGCACCTCCCCCGGGACAGGTTACGAGCAGTACTTC. The whole variable domain, remainder taken from reference TRBV28 and TRBJ2-7, is DVKVTQSSRYLVKRTGEKVFLECVQDMDHENMFWYRQDPGLGLRLIYFSYDVKMKEKGDIPEGYSVSREKKERFSLILESASTNQTSMYLCASTSPGTGYEQYFGPGTRLTVT.

J is TRBJ1-1 and V is TRBV7-2; D is unclear. This CDR3 has 13 amino acids. Germline loops: CDR1 SGHTA, CDR2 FQGNSA. With 5 bases removed from V and 2 bases from J, the gap between germline ends came to 9 bases. This CDR3 reads CASSPLINTEAFF. The CDR3 nucleotides read TGTGCCAGCAGCCCCCTTATAAACACTGAAGCTTTCTTT.

The V and J genes are TRBV12-3 or TRBV12-4 and TRBJ2-1; 7 bases are a match to TRBD2. Trimming at V came to 3 bases and at J to 11 bases, leaving 1 base not matched to a gene. The CDR3 runs 11 residues. The CDR3 DNA follows: TGTGCCAGCAGTTTCGGGACTAAGCAGTTCTTC. Translating gives CASSFGTKQFF.

The V gene is TRBV28, the J gene TRBJ1-2; TRBD1 agrees at 10 bases. The CDR3 is 16 amino acids. CDR1 and CDR2 from the germline V gene are MDHEN and SYDVKM. The V gene end was trimmed by 8 bases and the J gene end by 4 bases; junction bases not matched to a gene: 13. The CDR3 sequence is CASGPGTGVNVYGYTF. The CDR3 DNA reads as TGTGCCAGCGGCCCCGGGACAGGGGTGAACGTCTATGGCTACACCTTC.

Of note for this clone: The sample has other DNA sequences that encode this CDR3 too. The chain links TRBV7-9 to TRBJ1-4; 9 positions agree with TRBD1. V was clipped by 4 bases and J by 7 bases; unmatched bases: 4. The germline V gene encodes CDR1 SEHNR and CDR2 FQNEAQ (reference sequence). This CDR3 contains 14 residues. The CDR3 nucleotides are TGTGCCAGCAGCTCGACAGGGGGGAGTGAAAAACTGTTTTTT. It specifies CASSSTGGSEKLFF. The full variable domain, completed using reference TRBV7-9 and TRBJ1-4, is DTGVSQNPRHKITKRGQNVTFRCDPISEHNRLYWYRQTLGQGPEFLTYFQNEAQLEKSRLLSDRFSAERPKGSFSTLEIQRTEQGDSAMYLCASSSTGGSEKLFFGSGTQLSVL.

The chain has TRBV15 and TRBJ2-5; D is unresolved. Germline V gene lookup returns CDR1 LNHNV and CDR2 YYDKDF (reference sequence). The V end lost 2 bases, the J end lost 1 base, and 8 bases lay between the germline ends. This CDR3 contains 14 residues. Written as DNA, the CDR3 is TGTGCCACCAGCAGACCCCAGGTCCAAGAGACCCAGTACTTC. This translates into CATSRPQVQETQYF. The whole variable domain, filled in from reference TRBV15 and TRBJ2-5, reads DAMVIQNPRYQVTQFGKPVTLSCSQTLNHNVMYWYQQKSSQAPKLLFHYYDKDFNNEADTPDNFQSRRPNTSFCFLDIRSPGLGDTAMYLCATSRPQVQETQYFGPGTRLLVL.

As concerns this clone: One end of the junction does not line up with germline, which may come from a read error. The chain combines TRBV13 with TRBJ2-2; TRBD2 matches 7 bases. The V gene's germline CDR1 is PRHDT and CDR2 FYEKMQ (reference sequence). This CDR3 has 16 amino acids. CDR3 protein: CASSVGLDTNTGELFF. CDR3 sequence (DNA): TGTGCCAGCAGCGTAGGACTAGATACGAACACCGGGGAGCTGTTTTTT.

This clone was recorded only once. The chain has TRBV12-5 and TRBJ2-1; weak D call: TRBD2 (6 bases). This CDR3 is built from 15 residues. Trimming pared 6 bases from V and 9 bases from J, leaving 21 bases between. Germline V gene data show CDR1 as LGHNT and CDR2 as FRNRAP. CDR3 DNA sequence: TGTGCTAGTGGCCCTAGCGAGACCCGAAATAGTGAGCAGTTCTTC. Protein product: CASGPSETRNSEQFF. Together with reference TRBV12-5 and TRBJ2-1, the CDR3 gives the full variable domain: DARVTQTPRHKVTEMGQEVTMRCQPILGHNTVFWYRQTMMQGLELLAYFRNRAPLDDSGMPKDRFSAEMPDATLATLKIQPSEPRDSAVYFCASGPSETRNSEQFFGPGTRLTVL.

V gene TRBV19 combines with J gene TRBJ1-1; possibly TRBD1 for D (6 bases). Trimming shortened V by 4 bases and J by 4 bases, and 16 bases separated the two germline ends. The length of the CDR3 is 15 residues. Germline-derived CDR1 and CDR2 are LNHDA and SQIVND (reference sequence). Written as DNA, the CDR3 is TGTGCCAGTAGTACAAGAAGACAGGCAGCCACTGAAGCTTTCTTT. Its translation is CASSTRRQAATEAFF.